The 24 T cell receptor beta chains in this list originate from one sample, sequenced in a study of blood T cell repertoires in COVID-19. The repertoire was sequenced with immunoSEQ multiplex PCR; TCRdb's copy has only in-frame clones and lacks some. The table lists some 300,000 clones, almost 90% of them singletons, with around 4.5% in the top ten. Sequencing was performed on PBMCs or T cells enriched from blood (not recorded which). The source of these receptors is a woman younger than 30 with acute COVID-19.

V is TRBV2 and J is TRBJ2-1; 12 bases fit TRBD2. Looked up from germline, CDR1 is SNHLY and CDR2 is FYNNEI. The junction had 8 bases not matched to a gene; V was cut back by 2 bases and J by 9 bases. This CDR3 region has 16 residues. The CDR3, as DNA: TGTGCCAGCAGTGAATGGGCTAGCGGGAGGGTAAGTGAGCAGTTCTTC. It translates to CASSEWASGRVSEQFF.

This CDR3 is CASSYSNSYEQYF. CDR3 DNA sequence: TGTGCCAGCAGTTATAGCAATTCCTACGAGCAGTACTTC. The V and J genes are TRBV28 and TRBJ2-7; D call uncertain. The germline gives CDR1 MDHEN, CDR2 SYDVKM. The V and J ends lost 4 bases and 1 base respectively, with 8 bases between them. This CDR3 region has 13 residues. Full variable domain (remainder filled in from reference TRBV28 and TRBJ2-7): DVKVTQSSRYLVKRTGEKVFLECVQDMDHENMFWYRQDPGLGLRLIYFSYDVKMKEKGDIPEGYSVSREKKERFSLILESASTNQTSMYLCASSYSNSYEQYFGPGTRLTVT.

The gene calls are TRBV27 and TRBJ1-2; D might be TRBD1 (5 bases). V lost 11 bases, J lost 5 bases, and 15 bases lay in between. CDR1 and CDR2 from the germline V gene are MNHEY and SMNVEV (reference sequence). This CDR3 has 12 residues. Here the CDR3 DNA reads TGTGCCGGCGGGGGGTTAGGGTATGGCTACACCTTC. Its protein is CAGGGLGYGYTF.

The chain joins TRBV3-1 (or the pseudogene TRBV3-2) to TRBJ1-5; no clear D gene. The V end lost 3 bases, the J end lost 8 bases, and 11 bases lay between the germline ends. The CDR3 is made up of 13 amino acids. Germline V gives CDR1 LGHDT, CDR2 YNNKEL (reference sequence). The CDR3 is CASSQAAGEPQHF. The CDR3 bases are TGTGCCAGCAGCCAGGCAGCCGGGGAGCCCCAGCATTTT.

The sample holds one count of this clone. The chain is built from TRBV2 and TRBJ1-1; possible D gene TRBD1, 5 bases. The V gene's germline CDR1 is SNHLY and CDR2 FYNNEI. The CDR3 runs to 15 residues. V was pared by 9 bases and J by 2 bases, with 19 bases between. CDR3 sequence reads: CARMYVFRGNTEAFF. As DNA, the CDR3 is TGTGCCAGAATGTACGTATTTAGGGGAAACACTGAAGCTTTCTTT.

The chain couples TRBV19 to TRBJ1-1; no clear D gene. Germline assignment: CDR1 LNHDA and CDR2 SQIVND (reference sequence). This CDR3 region has 11 residues. V lost 8 bases and J 8 bases, leaving 12 bases between the germline ends. The CDR3 DNA reads TGTGCCAGTTCCCTGGCGGGGGAAGCTTTCTTT. Protein sequence: CASSLAGEAFF.

V is TRBV18 and J is TRBJ2-7, with D possibly matching TRBD2 (5 bases). There are 14 residues in the CDR3. The germline V and J ends were trimmed by 2 bases and 5 bases, with 13 bases remaining between them. Germline assignment: CDR1 KGHSH and CDR2 LQKENI. The CDR3 DNA is TGTGCCAGCTCACCAGTCGAAAGCGGAAACGAGCAGTACTTC. Translating gives CASSPVESGNEQYF.

The rearrangement joins TRBV28 to TRBJ1-5; D not certain. The CDR3 has 14 residues. Trimming removed 10 bases at V and 5 bases at J, with 18 bases between. Germline V gene data show CDR1 as MDHEN and CDR2 as SYDVKM. This chain's CDR3 is CATSDSRWDQPQHF. For the CDR3, the DNA is TGTGCCACGTCGGACTCCCGGTGGGATCAGCCCCAGCATTTT.

This chain joins TRBV5-4 and TRBJ1-1, with D tentatively TRBD1 (5 bases). The CDR3 is made up of 13 amino acids. The V gene's germline CDR1 is SGHNT and CDR2 YYREEE (reference sequence). The V gene lost 4 bases and the J gene lost 0 bases, with 7 bases spanning the gap. CDR3 coding DNA: TGTGCCAGCAGCGTCAGGGTGAACACTGAAGCTTTCTTT. It encodes CASSVRVNTEAFF.

The sample holds a few counts of this clone. The V gene is TRBV19, the J gene TRBJ1-5, with TRBD1 matching over 9 bases. Germline CDR1 is LNHDA and CDR2 is SQIVND (reference sequence). The CDR3 covers 16 residues. V lost 5 bases to trimming and J lost 3 bases; unmatched junction nucleotides: 8. CDR3 protein: CASSPKDRGLNQPQHF. CDR3 nucleotide sequence: TGTGCCAGTAGTCCGAAGGACAGGGGACTCAATCAGCCCCAGCATTTT.

The chain recombines TRBV5-4 with TRBJ1-1, with TRBD1 identical over 7 bases. The CDR3 totals 15 residues. Germline V gene lookup returns CDR1 SGHNT and CDR2 YYREEE (reference sequence). V lost 0 bases, J lost 3 bases, and 5 bases stayed unmatched. The chain's CDR3 is CASSLDRGWDTEAFF. In DNA, the CDR3 is TGTGCCAGCAGCTTGGACAGGGGATGGGACACTGAAGCTTTCTTT. Together with reference TRBV5-4 and TRBJ1-1, the CDR3 gives the full variable domain: ETGVTQSPTHLIKTRGQQVTLRCSSQSGHNTVSWYQQALGQGPQFIFQYYREEENGRGNFPPRFSGLQFPNYSSELNVNALELDDSALYLCASSLDRGWDTEAFFGQGTRLTVV.

The chain combines TRBV19 with TRBJ2-4; 9 bases map to TRBD2. Germline assignment: CDR1 LNHDA and CDR2 SQIVND (reference sequence). The CDR3 totals 19 residues. Trimming at V came to 3 bases and at J to 6 bases, leaving 18 bases not matched to a gene. CDR3 protein: CASSISASGVAGVPNIQYF. The CDR3 DNA reads as TGTGCCAGTAGTATCTCCGCTTCCGGGGTAGCGGGAGTTCCAAACATTCAGTACTTC.

The V and J genes are TRBV5-1 and TRBJ1-3, with D perhaps matching TRBD1 (5 bases). CDR1 and CDR2 from the germline V gene are SGHRS and YFSETQ. Trimming removed 0 bases at V and 0 bases at J, with 16 bases between. This CDR3 has 18 amino acids. As DNA, the CDR3 is TGCGCCAGCAGCTTGGGGGGCCCAACTACCTACTCTGGAAACACCATATATTTT. Translating it yields CASSLGGPTTYSGNTIYF. Full variable domain (missing parts from reference TRBV5-1 and TRBJ1-3): KAGVTQTPRYLIKTRGQQVTLSCSPISGHRSVSWYQQTPGQGLQFLFEYFSETQRNKGNFPGRFSGRQFSNSRSEMNVSTLELGDSALYLCASSLGGPTTYSGNTIYFGEGSWLTVV.

This clone was counted between two and nine times. The chain links TRBV19 to TRBJ1-6; TRBD1 is a possible D gene (6 bases). The germline V gene encodes CDR1 LNHDA and CDR2 SQIVND (reference sequence). The V end lost 7 bases, the J end lost 0 bases, and 13 bases lay between the germline ends. There are 16 residues in the CDR3. For the CDR3, the DNA is TGTGCCAGTAACCTACAGGGAAGCTCCTATAATTCACCCCTCCACTTT. The encoded protein is CASNLQGSSYNSPLHF.

This clone was observed a handful of times. The V gene is TRBV6-6, the J gene TRBJ2-5; D unclear. CDR3 length equals 11 residues. Germline values: CDR1 MNHNY, CDR2 SVGAGI (reference sequence). V lost 5 bases and J lost 2, with 3 bases in between. The CDR3: CASSPQETQYF. DNA for the CDR3: TGTGCCAGCAGTCCTCAAGAGACCCAGTACTTC.

The rearrangement links TRBV5-1 to TRBJ2-1; D gene ambiguous. The V end lost 3 bases, the J end lost 2 bases, and 6 bases lay between the germline ends. Per the germline V gene, CDR1 is SGHRS and CDR2 is YFSETQ. There are 13 residues in the CDR3. CDR3 in DNA: TGCGCCAGCAGCTCTATCCCCTACAATGAGCAGTTCTTC. Translating gives CASSSIPYNEQFF.

The gene calls are TRBV30 and TRBJ1-4; the D gene is possibly TRBD1 (6 bases). The CDR3 runs to 15 residues. V was cut by 4 bases and J by 7 bases, with 19 bases left in between. Per germline, CDR1 GTSNPN and CDR2 SVGIG (reference sequence). In DNA form, the CDR3 reads TGTGCCTGGAAGTCCCTCAGGGGATTGAGTGAAAAACTGTTTTTT. Translation gives CAWKSLRGLSEKLFF.

The V gene is TRBV2, the J gene TRBJ1-3; TRBD1 aligns across 8 bases. This CDR3 has 14 residues. After removal of 10 bases from V and 0 bases from J, the junction contained 5 bases not matched to a gene. Germline CDR1 reads SNHLY; CDR2 reads FYNNEI. CDR3 region: CATRQGYSGNTIYF. The CDR3 coding sequence is TGTGCCACTAGACAGGGGTACTCTGGAAACACCATATATTTT.

The chain employs TRBV19 and TRBJ1-2, with a weak D call TRBD1 (6 bases). V gave up 4 bases and J gave up 2 bases, with 11 bases separating them. The germline CDR1 and CDR2 sequences are LNHDA and SQIVND (reference sequence). This CDR3 is built from 14 residues. The CDR3: CASSTPGQNYGYTF. CDR3 DNA sequence: TGTGCCAGTAGTACCCCGGGACAAAACTATGGCTACACCTTC.

The chain is built from TRBV19 and TRBJ1-2; weak D call: TRBD1 (6 bases). Trimming stripped 4 bases from V and 3 bases from J, with 15 bases between. The CDR3 spans 15 residues. The V gene's germline CDR1 is LNHDA and CDR2 SQIVND (reference sequence). This CDR3 is CASSKSGGDYYGYTF. CDR3 coding DNA: TGTGCCAGTAGTAAGTCGGGGGGCGACTACTATGGCTACACCTTC.

The chain employs TRBV5-1 and TRBJ2-1; TRBD2 aligns across 10 bases. Germline assignment: CDR1 SGHRS and CDR2 YFSETQ. This CDR3 spans 20 amino acids. After removal of 0 bases from V and 2 bases from J, the junction contained 14 bases not matched to a gene. For the CDR3, the DNA is TGCGCCAGCAGCTTGGGGCGTCTGGCGGCTAGCGGGAGCGCCTACAATGAGCAGTTCTTC. Protein: CASSLGRLAASGSAYNEQFF.

This clone was recorded only once. V is TRBV19 and J is TRBJ1-6, with TRBD1 matching 7 bases. The CDR3 length is 16 residues. V shed 5 bases, J shed 10 bases, and the junction held 14 bases outside the gene matches. CDR1 and CDR2 from the germline V gene are LNHDA and SQIVND (reference sequence). The CDR3 nucleotides are TGTGCCAGTAGTTCCCCGGGGCAGGGGGTCGACTCACCCCTCCACTTT. This sequence encodes CASSSPGQGVDSPLHF.

The chain joins TRBV4-1 to TRBJ2-3; D remains ambiguous. The CDR3 has 17 residues. V was trimmed by 0 bases and J by 3 bases, leaving 16 bases between them. Germline values: CDR1 MGHRA, CDR2 YSYEKL. CDR3 DNA sequence: TGCGCCAGCAGCCAAGAGTCGTCCGGAGCCGGGACAGATACGCAGTATTTT. The encoded protein is CASSQESSGAGTDTQYF.

The chain carries TRBV5-8 and TRBJ1-2; 8 nucleotides match TRBD1. Germline trimming cut 4 bases from V and 5 bases from J; bases unmatched to any gene: 10. Looked up from germline, CDR1 is SGHTS and CDR2 is YDEGEE. The length of the CDR3 is 15 residues. CDR3 residues: CASSRAGTGPYGYTF. The CDR3 DNA sequence: TGTGCCAGCAGCAGAGCCGGGACAGGACCTTATGGCTACACCTTC.